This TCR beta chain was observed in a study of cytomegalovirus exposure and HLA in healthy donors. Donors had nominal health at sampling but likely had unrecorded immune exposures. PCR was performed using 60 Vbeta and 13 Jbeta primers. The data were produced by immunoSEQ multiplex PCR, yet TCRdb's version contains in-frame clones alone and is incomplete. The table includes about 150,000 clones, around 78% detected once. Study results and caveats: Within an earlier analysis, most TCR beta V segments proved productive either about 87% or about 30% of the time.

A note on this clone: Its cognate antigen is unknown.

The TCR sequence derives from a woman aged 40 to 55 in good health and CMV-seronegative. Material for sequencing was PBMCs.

The CDR3: CASSEADRPWGYTF. DNA of the CDR3: TGTGCCAGCAGTGAAGCGGACAGGCCTTGGGGCTACACCTTC. The chain joins TRBV25-1 to TRBJ1-2; TRBD1 matches 7 bases. Per germline, CDR1 MGHDK and CDR2 SYGVNS. The CDR3 is 14 amino acids. V dropped 2 bases and J dropped 8; count of bases not matched to a gene: 8.